This TCR beta chain derives from a study of blood T cell repertoires in COVID-19 (dated by TCRdb to the early 2020s). In terms of the full investigation: Collaborator samples came from the United States, Italy and Spain and covered acute and convalescent phases of COVID-19. Nearly every sample came with metadata listing a de-identified subject ID, COVID-19 status, age in years and sex. Samples came from the ongoing ImmuneRACE study (first 160 participants) plus 1,254 subjects from 6 global collaborators. Where HLA class I and class II types were available, the types were taken from metadata supplied by the sample provider, not from assay-based typing. The material from the prospective study consisted of cDNA or gDNA derived from T cells, B-cell-depleted T cells, or PBMCs. The repertoires were made available in a free public database intended to serve as a resource for research on the immune response to SARS-CoV-2. Subjects who had been exposed to COVID-19, were actively infected with it, or had recovered from it provided the deeply sampled blood TCRbeta repertoires that made up the dataset.

Counted from cysteine to phenylalanine, this CDR3 has 16 amino acids. Only CDR3 DNA remains: 48 bases, in frame from the first base. The germline V gene provides CDR1 MDHEN and CDR2 SYDVKM. The germline V and J ends show losses of 4 bases and 5 bases respectively, and no gene match explains 7 bases of the junction. Summary of the overall study and its limitations: The amount of clinical and demographic metadata varied by source and participant and was provided uncurated.

The collaborating institutions used their own protocols to collect whole blood in K2EDTA tubes. For TCRbeta analysis, collaborator samples were shipped as frozen whole blood, as isolated PBMCs, or as DNA extracted from either sample type. Regarding this clone: No antigen is known for it. No base-level quality is on record; no much larger clone is a single base apart.

TCRbeta CDR3 regions were amplified from genomic DNA by means of the immunoSEQ Assay, a bias-controlled multiplex PCR. On the study's bioinformatics: The number of nucleated cells in each sample was estimated from the amplification of reference gene primers within the assay. To quantify the absolute abundance of each unique TCRbeta CDR3 rearrangement, sequence reads were collapsed and filtered. For each sample, productive Simpson clonality was calculated by taking the square root of Simpson's diversity index across productive rearrangements. The table comes from immuneACCESS by way of TCRdb, which keeps in-frame sequences with V and J called. Part of the clones is missing from these tables; in studies checked, under half for an unresolved V gene and the rest for unknown reasons. V, J and clone size were drawn from that table, and D and trimming were deduced from the DNA. Here the sample has some 460,000 clones; about 89% occur a single time. The top ten clones comprise 4% to 4.5% of the sample.

The V gene is TRBV28 and the J gene is TRBJ2-3; TRBD2 aligns with 12 central bases. The sequencing sample was made of peripheral blood. The receptor was isolated from a woman aged 25-40 years with acute or convalescent COVID-19. The CDR3 region: CASSSPSGGARDTQYF. In nucleotides, the sequence is TGTGCCAGCAGTTCCCCTAGCGGGGGGGCCAGAGATACGCAGTATTTT. The full variable domain, completed from the reference TRBV28 and TRBJ2-3 proteins outside the CDR3, reads DVKVTQSSRYLVKRTGEKVFLECVQDMDHENMFWYRQDPGLGLRLIYFSYDVKMKEKGDIPEGYSVSREKKERFSLILESASTNQTSMYLCASSSPSGGARDTQYFGPGTRLTVL.